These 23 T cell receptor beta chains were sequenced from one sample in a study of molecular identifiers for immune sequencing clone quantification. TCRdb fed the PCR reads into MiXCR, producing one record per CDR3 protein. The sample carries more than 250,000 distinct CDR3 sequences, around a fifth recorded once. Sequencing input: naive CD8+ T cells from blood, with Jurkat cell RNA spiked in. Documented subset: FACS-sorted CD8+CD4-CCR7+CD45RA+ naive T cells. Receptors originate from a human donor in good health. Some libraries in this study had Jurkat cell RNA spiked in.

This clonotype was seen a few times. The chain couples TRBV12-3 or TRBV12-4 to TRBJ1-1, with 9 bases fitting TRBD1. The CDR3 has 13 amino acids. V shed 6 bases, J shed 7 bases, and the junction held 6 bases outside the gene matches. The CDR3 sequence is CASRLGQGFEAFF. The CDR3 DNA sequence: TGTGCCAGCAGACTGGGACAGGGATTTGAAGCTTTCTTT.

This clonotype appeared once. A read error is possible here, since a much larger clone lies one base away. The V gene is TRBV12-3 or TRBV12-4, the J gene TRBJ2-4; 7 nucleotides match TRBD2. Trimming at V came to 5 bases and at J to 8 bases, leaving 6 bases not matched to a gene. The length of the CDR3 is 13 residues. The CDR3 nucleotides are TGTGCCAGCAGTCTGCGGGAGAAGGACATTCAGTACTTC. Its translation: CASSLREKDIQYF.

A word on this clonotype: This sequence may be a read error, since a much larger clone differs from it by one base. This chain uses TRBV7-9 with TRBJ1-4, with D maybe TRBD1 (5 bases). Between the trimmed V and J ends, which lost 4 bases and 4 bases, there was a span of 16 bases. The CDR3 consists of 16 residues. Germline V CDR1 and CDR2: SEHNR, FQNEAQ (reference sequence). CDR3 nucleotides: TGTGCCAGCAGCTCAACCTCTGCGGGGGGTAATGAAAAACTGTTTTTT. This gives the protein CASSSTSAGGNEKLFF.

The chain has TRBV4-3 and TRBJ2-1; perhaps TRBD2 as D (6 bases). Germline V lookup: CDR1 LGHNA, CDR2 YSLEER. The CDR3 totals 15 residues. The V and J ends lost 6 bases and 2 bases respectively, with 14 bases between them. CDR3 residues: CASSLERATYNEQFF. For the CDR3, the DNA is TGCGCCAGCAGTTTGGAGCGGGCCACCTACAATGAGCAGTTCTTC.

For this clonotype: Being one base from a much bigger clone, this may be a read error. The DNA for the CDR3 is TGTGCCAGCAGCTCGCAGGGGTGGCACACAGATACGCAGTATTTT. Residues: CASSSQGWHTDTQYF. This rearrangement joins TRBV5-4 to TRBJ2-3; possible D gene TRBD1, 6 bases. CDR3 size: 15 residues. Germline lookup yields CDR1 SGHNT and CDR2 YYREEE (reference sequence). Trimming left V 3 bases short and J 2 bases short, with 13 bases between.

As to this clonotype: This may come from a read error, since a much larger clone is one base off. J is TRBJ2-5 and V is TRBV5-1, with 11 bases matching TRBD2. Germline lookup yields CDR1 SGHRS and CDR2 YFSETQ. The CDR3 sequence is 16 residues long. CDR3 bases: TGCGCCGGCAGCTTGGGGGGACTAGCGGTCCGAGAGACCCAGTACTTC. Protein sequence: CAGSLGGLAVRETQYF.

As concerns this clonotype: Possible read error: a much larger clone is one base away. For the CDR3, the DNA is TGCGCCAGCAGCCCGACACCTAGGGTGCCCTACGAGCAGTACTTC. It yields the protein CASSPTPRVPYEQYF. This sequence joins TRBV4-1 and TRBJ2-7; D is unclear. The CDR3 runs 15 residues. Germline assignment: CDR1 MGHRA and CDR2 YSYEKL. V lost 4 bases and J 2 bases, leaving 15 bases between the germline ends.

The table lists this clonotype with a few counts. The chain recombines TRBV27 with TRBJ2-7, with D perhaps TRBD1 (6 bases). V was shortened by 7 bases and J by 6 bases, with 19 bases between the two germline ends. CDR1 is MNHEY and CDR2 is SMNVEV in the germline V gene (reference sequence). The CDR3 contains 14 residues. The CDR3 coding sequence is TGTGCCAGCACTGAAGGAGCAGGGGTGGTCGAGCAGTACTTC. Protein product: CASTEGAGVVEQYF.

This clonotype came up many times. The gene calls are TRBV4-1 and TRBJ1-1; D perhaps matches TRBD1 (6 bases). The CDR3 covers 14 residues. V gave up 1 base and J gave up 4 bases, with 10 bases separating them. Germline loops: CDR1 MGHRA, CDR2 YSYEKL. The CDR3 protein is CASSQASGVTEAFF. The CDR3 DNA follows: TGCGCCAGCAGCCAAGCTTCAGGGGTCACTGAAGCTTTCTTT.

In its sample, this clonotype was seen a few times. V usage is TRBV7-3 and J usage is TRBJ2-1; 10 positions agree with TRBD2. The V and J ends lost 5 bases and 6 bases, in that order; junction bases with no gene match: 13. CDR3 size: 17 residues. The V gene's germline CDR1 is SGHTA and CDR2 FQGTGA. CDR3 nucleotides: TGTGCCAGCAGCCCATTCGAGGGACTAGCGCTCGTCAATGAGCAGTTCTTC. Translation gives CASSPFEGLALVNEQFF.

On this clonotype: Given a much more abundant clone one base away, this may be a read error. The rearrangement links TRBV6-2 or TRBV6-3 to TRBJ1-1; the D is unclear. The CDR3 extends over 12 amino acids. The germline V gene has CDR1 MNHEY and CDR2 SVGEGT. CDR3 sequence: CASSYGRLEVFF. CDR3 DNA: TGTGCCAGCAGTTATGGGCGGCTTGAAGTTTTCTTT.

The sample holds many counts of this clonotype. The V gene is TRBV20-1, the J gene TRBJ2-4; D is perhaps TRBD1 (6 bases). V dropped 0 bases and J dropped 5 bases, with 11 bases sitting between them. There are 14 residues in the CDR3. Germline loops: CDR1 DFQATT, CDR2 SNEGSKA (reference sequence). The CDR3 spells CSARDDGGENIQYF. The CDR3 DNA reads TGCAGTGCTAGAGATGATGGGGGCGAAAACATTCAGTACTTC.

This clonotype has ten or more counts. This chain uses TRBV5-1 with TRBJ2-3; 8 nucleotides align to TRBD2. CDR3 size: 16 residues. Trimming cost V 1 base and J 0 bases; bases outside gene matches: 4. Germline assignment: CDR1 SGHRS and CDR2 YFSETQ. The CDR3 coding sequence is TGCGCCAGCAGCTTGAGACTAGCGAGAAGCACAGATACGCAGTATTTT. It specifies CASSLRLARSTDTQYF.

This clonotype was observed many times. CDR3 sequence: CASSHQAETQYF. DNA of the CDR3: TGTGCCAGCAGCCATCAAGCAGAGACCCAGTACTTC. This chain uses TRBV4-2 with TRBJ2-5; D remains ambiguous. CDR1 is LGHNA and CDR2 is YNFKEQ in the germline V gene. CDR3 length equals 12 residues. Trimming removed 3 bases from V and 4 bases from J, with 6 bases in between.

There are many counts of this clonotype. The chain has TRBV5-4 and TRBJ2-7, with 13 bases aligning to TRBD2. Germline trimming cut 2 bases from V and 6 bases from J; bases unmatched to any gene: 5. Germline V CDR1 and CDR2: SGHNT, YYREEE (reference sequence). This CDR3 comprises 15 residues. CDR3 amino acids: CASSLGLAGAVEQYF. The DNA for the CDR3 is TGTGCCAGCAGCTTAGGACTAGCGGGGGCGGTCGAGCAGTACTTC.

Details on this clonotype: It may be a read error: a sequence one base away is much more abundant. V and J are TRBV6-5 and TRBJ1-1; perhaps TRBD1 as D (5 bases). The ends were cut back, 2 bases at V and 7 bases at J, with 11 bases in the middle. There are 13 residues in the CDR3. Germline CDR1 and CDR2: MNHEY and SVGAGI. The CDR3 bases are TGTGCCAGCAGTTACAGGGCAGGGAGTGAAGCTTTCTTT. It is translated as CASSYRAGSEAFF.

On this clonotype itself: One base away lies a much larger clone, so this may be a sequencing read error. CDR3 sequence: CTTSTVEGDEQYF. The CDR3 DNA reads as TGTACCACTTCGACCGTGGAGGGGGACGAGCAGTACTTC. The chain links TRBV19 to TRBJ2-7, with D perhaps assigned TRBD1 or TRBD2 (6 bases each). The CDR3 runs 13 residues. Germline V gene sequence: CDR1 LNHDA, CDR2 SQIVND (reference sequence).

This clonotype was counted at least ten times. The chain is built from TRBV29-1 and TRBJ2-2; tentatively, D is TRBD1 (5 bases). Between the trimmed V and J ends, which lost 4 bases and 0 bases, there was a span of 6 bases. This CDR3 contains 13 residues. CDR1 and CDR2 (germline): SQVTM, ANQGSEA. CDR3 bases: TGCAGCGTTGGGACAACGAACACCGGGGAGCTGTTTTTT. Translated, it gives CSVGTTNTGELFF.

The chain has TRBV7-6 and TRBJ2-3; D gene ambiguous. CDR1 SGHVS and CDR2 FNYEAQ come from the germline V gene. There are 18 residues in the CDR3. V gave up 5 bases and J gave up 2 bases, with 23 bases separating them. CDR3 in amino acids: CASSPEATGHRFTDTQYF. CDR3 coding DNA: TGTGCCAGCAGCCCAGAGGCGACCGGGCACCGTTTCACAGATACGCAGTATTTT.

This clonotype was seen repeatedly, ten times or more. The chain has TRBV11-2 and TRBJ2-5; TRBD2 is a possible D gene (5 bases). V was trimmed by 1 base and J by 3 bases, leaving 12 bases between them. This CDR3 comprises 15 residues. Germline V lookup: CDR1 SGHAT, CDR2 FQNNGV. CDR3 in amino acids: CASSLGLLLKETQYF. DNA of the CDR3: TGTGCCAGCAGCTTAGGACTACTATTAAAAGAGACCCAGTACTTC.

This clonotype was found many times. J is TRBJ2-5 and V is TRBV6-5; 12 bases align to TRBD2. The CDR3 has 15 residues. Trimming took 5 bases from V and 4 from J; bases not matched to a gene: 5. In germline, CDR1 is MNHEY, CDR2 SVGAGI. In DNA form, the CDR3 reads TGTGCCAGCAGTGCGTCTAGCGGGGGGGGAGAGACCCAGTACTTC. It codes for CASSASSGGGETQYF.

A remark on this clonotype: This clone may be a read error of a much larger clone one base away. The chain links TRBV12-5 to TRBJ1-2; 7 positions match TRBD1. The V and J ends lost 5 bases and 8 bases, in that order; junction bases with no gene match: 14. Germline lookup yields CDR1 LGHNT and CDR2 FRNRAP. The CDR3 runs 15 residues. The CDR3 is CASGLYRGMGSGYTF. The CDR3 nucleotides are TGTGCTAGTGGTCTTTACAGGGGAATGGGAAGCGGCTACACCTTC. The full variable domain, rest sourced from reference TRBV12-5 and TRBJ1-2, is DARVTQTPRHKVTEMGQEVTMRCQPILGHNTVFWYRQTMMQGLELLAYFRNRAPLDDSGMPKDRFSAEMPDATLATLKIQPSEPRDSAVYFCASGLYRGMGSGYTFGSGTRLTVV.

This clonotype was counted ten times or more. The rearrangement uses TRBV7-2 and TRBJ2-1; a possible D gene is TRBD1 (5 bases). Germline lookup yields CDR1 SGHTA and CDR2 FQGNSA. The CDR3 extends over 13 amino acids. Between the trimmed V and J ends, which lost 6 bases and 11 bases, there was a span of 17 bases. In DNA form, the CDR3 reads TGTGCCAGCAGACCCACCGGACACCCTAAGCAGTTCTTC. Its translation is CASRPTGHPKQFF.